This TCR beta chain was documented in a study of cytomegalovirus exposure and HLA in healthy donors. Study-level results: Published work reported that the classifier diagnosed cytomegalovirus status with high specificity and sensitivity. The finding came from a later analysis; first-cohort TCR clusters tended to co-occur in the approximately 120 validation repertoires. The listing of some 170 TCR beta chains classed them as cytomegalovirus-associated.

The repertoire was sequenced with immunoSEQ multiplex PCR; TCRdb's copy has only in-frame clones and lacks some. The sample consists of about 63,000 clones, about 90% of them appearing once. Germline values: CDR1 SGHRS, CDR2 YFSETQ. Trimming stripped 3 bases from V and 2 bases from J, with 7 bases between. There are 13 residues in the CDR3. With respect to this clone: Antigen unknown.

The validation cohort, a group of 100 to 150 subjects, included the donors and was separate from the roughly 600-subject first cohort. Sample: PBMCs. The chain carries TRBV5-1 and TRBJ2-3; possibly TRBD2 for D (6 bases). The clonotype originates from a woman aged 18-29 years in good health and CMV-seronegative. DNA of the CDR3: TGCGCCAGCAGCTCGGGGGTCACAGATACGCAGTATTTT. It encodes CASSSGVTDTQYF.